A single sample gave rise to the 7 T cell receptor beta chains below, sequenced in a study of vaccination effects on CD4 cells after COVID-19 (dated by TCRdb to 2021 to 2024). Receptor libraries were prepared by the immunoSEQ multiplex PCR assay. The table comes from immuneACCESS by way of TCRdb, which keeps in-frame sequences with V and J called. Part of the clones is missing from these tables; in studies checked, under half for an unresolved V gene and the rest for unknown reasons. The sample has approximately 66,000 clones on record, under 80% of them singletons. The ten largest make up roughly 2.2% of the sample. No antigen has been identified for these receptors. After less than 13 days of culture, CD4+ T cells were isolated with the EasySep CD4+ T cell isolation kit. Two doses of either the BNT162b2 or the mRNA-1273 mRNA SARS-CoV-2 vaccine were administered to participants. Sequencing was performed on CD4+ T cells from PBMCs cultured without peptide, taken after COVID-19 vaccination. The receptors here all came from a human donor who received a COVID-19 vaccine.

This chain links TRBV5-4 with TRBJ1-4; tentatively, D is TRBD1 (6 bases). Germline V gene lookup returns CDR1 SGHNT and CDR2 YYREEE (reference sequence). This CDR3 spans 15 amino acids. Trimming shortened V by 4 bases and J by 7 bases, and 17 bases separated the two germline ends. The CDR3 region has the DNA TGTGCCAGCAGCACAACCGGGACAACAGGTGAAAAACTGTTTTTT. Its protein is CASSTTGTTGEKLFF.

The chain couples TRBV4-2 to TRBJ2-5; D is unclear. CDR1 is LGHNA, CDR2 YNFKEQ, per germline. The CDR3 is 11 amino acids. V was shortened by 4 bases and J by 2 bases, with 2 bases between the two germline ends. The CDR3 DNA reads TGTGCCAGCAGCCTTCAAGAGACCCAGTACTTC. Translated: CASSLQETQYF.

This clone has just a few counts. V is TRBV7-2 and J is TRBJ2-2; 8 bases line up with TRBD2. This CDR3 spans 16 amino acids. CDR1 and CDR2 from the germline V gene are SGHTA and FQGNSA. Trimming took 5 bases from V and 7 from J; bases not matched to a gene: 12. In nucleotides, the CDR3 is TGTGCCAGCAGCCCCTTTGCCGGGGGGGCTGGCGGGGAGCTGTTTTTT. Its protein product is CASSPFAGGAGGELFF.

The chain is built from TRBV18 and TRBJ2-7; TRBD2 aligns across 16 bases. The J segment lost 2 bases and the V segment lost 5 bases, leaving 9 bases of the junction unmatched. The CDR3 runs to 18 residues. Germline V CDR1 and CDR2: KGHSH, LQKENI. This chain's CDR3 is CASSWPGLAGGYTYEQYV. In nucleotides, the CDR3 is TGTGCCAGCTCATGGCCGGGACTAGCGGGGGGGTACACCTACGAGCAGTACGTC.

This rearrangement joins TRBV5-1 to TRBJ1-1; D remains ambiguous. This CDR3 has 13 amino acids. Germline V CDR1 and CDR2: SGHRS, YFSETQ. Trimming stripped 3 bases from V and 2 bases from J, with 8 bases between. CDR3 in DNA: TGCGCCAGCAGCTATGGGCCAAACACTGAAGCTTTCTTT. Its translation is CASSYGPNTEAFF.

The chain is built from TRBV6-9 and TRBJ1-6; TRBD1 matches 11 bases. The V segment lost 6 bases and the J segment 10 bases; nucleotides outside the gene matches: 11. Per the germline V gene, CDR1 is MNHGY and CDR2 is SVAAGI. The CDR3 spans 16 residues. The DNA of the CDR3 is TGTGCCAGCAGGACAGAGACAGGGACAGGGGGGTCACCCCTCCACTTT. Protein: CASRTETGTGGSPLHF.

V is TRBV5-4 and J is TRBJ2-7; 11 bases match TRBD2. The CDR3 is made up of 15 amino acids. Germline V gene data show CDR1 as SGHNT and CDR2 as YYREEE (reference sequence). J gave up 3 bases and V 0 bases, and 2 bases lay outside the gene matches. CDR3 sequence: CASSLGGLAGYEQYV. DNA for the CDR3: TGTGCCAGCAGCTTGGGTGGACTAGCGGGCTACGAGCAGTACGTC.